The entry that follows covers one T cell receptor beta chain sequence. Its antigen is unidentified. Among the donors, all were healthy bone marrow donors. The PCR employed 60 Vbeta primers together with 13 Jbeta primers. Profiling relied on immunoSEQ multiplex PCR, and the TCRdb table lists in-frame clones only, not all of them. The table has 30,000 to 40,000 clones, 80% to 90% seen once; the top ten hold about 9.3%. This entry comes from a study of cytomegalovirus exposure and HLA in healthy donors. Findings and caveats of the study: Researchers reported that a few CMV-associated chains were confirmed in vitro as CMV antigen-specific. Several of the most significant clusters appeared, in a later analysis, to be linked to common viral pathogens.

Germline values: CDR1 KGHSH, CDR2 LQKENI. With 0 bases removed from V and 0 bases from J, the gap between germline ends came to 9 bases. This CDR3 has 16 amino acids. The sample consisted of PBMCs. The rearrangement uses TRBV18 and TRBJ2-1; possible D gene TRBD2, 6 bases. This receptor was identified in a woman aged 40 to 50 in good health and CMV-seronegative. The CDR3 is CASSPPGGTSYNEQFF. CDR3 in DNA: TGTGCCAGCTCACCACCTGGCGGGACCTCCTACAATGAGCAGTTCTTC.